This T cell receptor beta chain originates from a study of T-cell memory formation after mild COVID-19. Overall study results and limits: Clones contracting across day 15 to 85 had a balanced CD4/CD8 profile; later expanding clones leaned CD4+. A second wave of clones peaked on day 37, and their SARS-CoV-2 specificity went unconfirmed.

TCR alpha and TCR beta cDNA libraries with sample barcodes and UMIs came from 5'RACE using constant-segment primers. TCRdb called the 5' RACE reads again in MiXCR, with one record for every CDR3 protein. Found here are roughly 600,000 distinct CDR3 sequences, 18% of them singletons; the top ten hold 9.5% to 15%. As concerns this clonotype: The antigen is unknown.

This CDR3 region has 15 residues. The ends were cut back, 5 bases at V and 0 bases at J, with 10 bases in the middle. Germline V lookup: CDR1 LNHDA, CDR2 SQIVND (reference sequence). J is TRBJ1-4 and V is TRBV19; D possibly corresponds to TRBD1 (5 bases). The receptor's source is an adult woman who had mild COVID-19 (a few samples of this study predate the infection). Cell type and time point are not known. Sequencing was done on a sample of PBMCs or a T cell subset sorted from them (not recorded which). The CDR3 protein is CASSLRGSTNEKLFF. The CDR3 nucleotides are TGTGCCAGTAGTCTACGGGGGTCAACTAATGAAAAACTGTTTTTT.